The clone carrying this T cell receptor (beta chain) was detected a few times. Its antigen is still unknown. The data originate from a study of T cell repertoires in cytomegalovirus infection. Study-wide context: From public TCR beta signatures came an indication of both CMV infection and matching HLA type.

TCRdb itself ran the reads through MiXCR, one entry per CDR3 protein. The sample lists hundreds of thousands of distinct CDR3 sequences; roughly 24% were seen once. Notes on the study in general: CMV-specific TCR beta clonotypes restricted by HLA-C dominated the ex vivo response. CMV carriers with the relevant HLA were identified by cumulative public TCR beta family frequency.

Per germline, CDR1 DFQATT and CDR2 SNEGSKA (reference sequence). The V end was cut by 5 bases, the J end by 5 bases, with 10 bases between. The length of the CDR3 is 11 residues. This rearrangement joins TRBV20-1 to TRBJ2-7, with a tentative D call TRBD1 (6 bases). The TCR sequence derives from a human donor in good health (CMV status not recorded). Some clones in this sample may be carry-over from other donors' samples. The sequenced material came from CD8+ T cells from PBMCs. This CDR3 reads CSAYRANEQYF. CDR3 DNA sequence: TGCAGTGCTTACAGGGCGAACGAGCAGTACTTC.